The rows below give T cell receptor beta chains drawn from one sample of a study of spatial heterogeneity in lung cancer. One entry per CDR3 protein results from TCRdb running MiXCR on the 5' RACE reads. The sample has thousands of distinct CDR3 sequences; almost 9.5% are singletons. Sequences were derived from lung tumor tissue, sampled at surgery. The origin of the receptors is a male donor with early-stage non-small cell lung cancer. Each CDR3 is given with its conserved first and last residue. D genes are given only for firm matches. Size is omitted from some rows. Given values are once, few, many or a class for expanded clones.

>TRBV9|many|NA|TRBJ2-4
CASSVDNKNIQYF
TGTGCCAGCAGCGTAGATAATAAAAACATTCAGTACTTC
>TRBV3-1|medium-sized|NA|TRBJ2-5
CASSQDRRTGETQYF
TGTGCCAGCAGCCAAGATCGGCGGACTGGAGAGACCCAGTACTTC
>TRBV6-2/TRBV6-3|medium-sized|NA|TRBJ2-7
CASSDRYEQYF
TGTGCCAGCAGTGACAGATACGAGCAGTACTTC
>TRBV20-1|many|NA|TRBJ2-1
CSARDQLANFF
TGCAGTGCTAGAGATCAACTAGCAAACTTCTTC
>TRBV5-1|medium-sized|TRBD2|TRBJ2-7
CASSPRGRGDLYEQYF
TGCGCCAGCAGCCCCCGAGGGCGGGGGGACCTCTACGAGCAGTACTTC
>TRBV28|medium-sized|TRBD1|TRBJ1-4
CASSAQGSGKEKLFF
TGTGCCAGCAGTGCACAGGGGAGCGGCAAGGAAAAACTGTTTTTT
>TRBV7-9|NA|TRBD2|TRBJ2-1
CASSQGTSGGDEQFF
TGTGCCAGCAGCCAAGGGACTAGCGGGGGGGATGAGCAGTTCTTC
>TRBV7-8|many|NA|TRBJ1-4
CASSLAGEINEKLFF
TGTGCCAGCAGCTTAGCTGGGGAAATTAATGAAAAACTGTTTTTT
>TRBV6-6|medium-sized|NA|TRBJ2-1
CASSYSDGTGEQFF
TGTGCCAGCAGTTACTCGGACGGGACCGGTGAGCAGTTCTTC
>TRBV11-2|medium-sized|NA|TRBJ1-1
CASSPKPGGTEAFF
TGTGCCAGCAGCCCCAAGCCGGGGGGCACTGAAGCTTTCTTT
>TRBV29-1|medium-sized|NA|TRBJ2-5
CSVDDQKETQYF
TGCAGCGTTGATGACCAAAAAGAGACCCAGTACTTC
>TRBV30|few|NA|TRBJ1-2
CAWSDLRGTGEKAYGYTF
TGTGCCTGGAGTGACCTGAGGGGCACAGGAGAAAAAGCTTATGGCTACACCTTC
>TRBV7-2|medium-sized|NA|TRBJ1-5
CASSPGQRYNQPQHF
TGTGCCAGCAGTCCCGGACAGCGGTACAATCAGCCCCAGCATTTT
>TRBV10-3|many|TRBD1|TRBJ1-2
CAISSGGYGYTF
TGTGCCATCAGCTCAGGGGGCTATGGCTACACCTTC
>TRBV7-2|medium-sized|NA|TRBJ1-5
CASSFSLGDQPQHF
TGTGCCAGCAGCTTCTCTTTAGGCGATCAGCCCCAGCATTTT
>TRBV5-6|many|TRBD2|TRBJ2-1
CASSPGLAGREFF
TGTGCCAGCAGCCCGGGACTAGCGGGGCGGGAGTTCTTC
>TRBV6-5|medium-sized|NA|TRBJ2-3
CASSPQGPTDTQYF
TGTGCCAGCAGTCCTCAGGGGCCCACAGATACGCAGTATTTT
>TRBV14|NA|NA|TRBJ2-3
CASSPRVGGPSTDTQYF
TGTGCCAGCAGCCCTCGAGTCGGAGGGCCTAGCACAGATACGCAGTATTTT
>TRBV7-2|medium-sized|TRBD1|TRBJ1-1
CASSLLTGEYTEAFF
TGTGCCAGCAGCTTGCTGACAGGGGAGTACACTGAAGCTTTCTTT
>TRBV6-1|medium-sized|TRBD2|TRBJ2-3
CASRAGGLGDTQYF
TGTGCCAGCAGAGCGGGAGGCCTCGGCGATACGCAGTATTTT
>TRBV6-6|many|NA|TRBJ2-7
CASSSTLSYEQYF
TGTGCCAGCAGTTCAACTCTCTCCTACGAGCAGTACTTC
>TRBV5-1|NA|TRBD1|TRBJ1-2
CASSSGGGEAYGYTF
TGCGCCAGCAGCTCAGGAGGGGGCGAGGCCTATGGCTACACCTTC
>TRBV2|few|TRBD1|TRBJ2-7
CASSTTDRGEQYF
TGTGCCAGCAGCACAACGGACAGGGGCGAGCAGTACTTC
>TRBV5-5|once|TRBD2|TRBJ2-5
CASSLDSGLETQYF
TGTGCCAGCAGCTTGGATAGCGGGTTAGAGACCCAGTACTTC
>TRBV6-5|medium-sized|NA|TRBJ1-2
CASSYRLYYGYTF
TGTGCCAGCAGTTACAGGCTGTACTATGGCTACACCTTC